This T cell receptor beta chain was sequenced in a study of spatial heterogeneity in lung cancer. Time point specified: blood at routine non-recurrence follow-up after resection. The sequenced material consisted of unsorted whole RNA from tumor, nontumor lung or frozen PBMC. TCR cDNA molecules were tagged individually, and each one carried a unique molecular identifier. TCRdb itself ran the 5' RACE reads through MiXCR, one entry per CDR3 protein. The sample lists about 120,000 distinct CDR3 sequences, more than 10% occurring once. Sequenced here: PBMCs, sampled at follow-up. The clonotype comes from a male donor with early-stage non-small cell lung cancer.

In nucleotides, the CDR3 is TGTGCCACCAGTGATCCAGGGAGGCAAGAGACCCAGTACTTC. This sequence encodes CATSDPGRQETQYF. The chain links TRBV24-1 to TRBJ2-5; weak D call: TRBD2 (6 bases). CDR1 is KGHDR, CDR2 SFDVKD, per germline. Trimming stripped 3 bases from V and 2 bases from J, with 9 bases between. The CDR3 has 14 residues.